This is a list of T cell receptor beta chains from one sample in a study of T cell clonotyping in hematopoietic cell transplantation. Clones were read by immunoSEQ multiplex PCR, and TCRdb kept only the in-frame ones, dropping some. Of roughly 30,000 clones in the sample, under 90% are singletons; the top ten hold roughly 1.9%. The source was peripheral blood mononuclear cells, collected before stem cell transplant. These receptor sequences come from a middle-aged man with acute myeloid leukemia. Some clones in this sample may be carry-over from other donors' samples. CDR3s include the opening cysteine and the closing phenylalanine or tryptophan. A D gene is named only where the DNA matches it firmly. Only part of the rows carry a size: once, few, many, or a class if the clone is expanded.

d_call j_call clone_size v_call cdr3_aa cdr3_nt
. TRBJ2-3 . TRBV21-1 CASSNQDKIQVGTQYF TGTGCCAGCAGCAACCAAGATAAGATTCAGGTCGGTACGCAGTATTTT
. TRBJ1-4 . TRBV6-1 CASSERATLFTTNEKLFF TGTGCCAGCAGTGAAAGGGCTACTTTATTTACAACTAATGAAAAACTGTTTTTT
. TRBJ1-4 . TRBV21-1 CASSPRARSTTNEKLFF TGTGCCAGCAGCCCCAGGGCCCGATCTACAACTAATGAAAAACTGTTTTTT
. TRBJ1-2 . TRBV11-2 CASSSSGPYGYTF TGTGCCAGCAGCTCCTCCGGACCCTATGGCTACACCTTC
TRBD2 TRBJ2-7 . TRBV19 CASSIDSGVLYEQYF TGTGCCAGTAGTATAGATAGCGGGGTCCTCTACGAGCAGTACTTC
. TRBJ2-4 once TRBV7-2 CASSLIVTLAKNIQYF TGTGCCAGCAGCTTAATAGTAACCCTAGCCAAAAACATTCAGTACTTC
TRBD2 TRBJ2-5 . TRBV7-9 CASSPWTSGRVETQYF TGTGCCAGCAGCCCATGGACTAGCGGGAGGGTGGAGACCCAGTACTTC
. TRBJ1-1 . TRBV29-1 CSGWGFENTEAFF TGCAGCGGGTGGGGCTTCGAGAATACTGAAGCTTTCTTT
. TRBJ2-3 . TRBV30 CAWTGAGDTQYF TGTGCCTGGACGGGAGCCGGAGATACGCAGTATTTT
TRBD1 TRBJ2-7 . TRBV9 CASSVGGRGYSEQYF TGTGCCAGCAGCGTAGGGGGCAGGGGGTACTCCGAGCAGTACTTC
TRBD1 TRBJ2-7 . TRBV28 CASSSAGTGGYEQYF TGTGCCAGCAGTTCCGCCGGGACAGGGGGGTACGAGCAGTACTTC
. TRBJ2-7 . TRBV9 CASSVGQASSYEQYF TGTGCCAGCAGCGTAGGACAGGCGAGCTCCTACGAGCAGTACTTC
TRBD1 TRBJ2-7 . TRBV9 CASSARGGQGQDEQYF TGTGCCAGCAGCGCGCGAGGGGGACAGGGTCAGGACGAGCAGTACTTC
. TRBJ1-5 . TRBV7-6 CASSLTEGKNQPQHF TGTGCCAGCAGTTTGACAGAAGGGAAAAATCAGCCCCAGCATTTT
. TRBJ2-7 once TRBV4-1 CASSQDSGLLGGEQYF TGCGCCAGCAGCCAAGACAGCGGTCTCTTGGGCGGCGAGCAGTACTTC
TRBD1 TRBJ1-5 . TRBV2 CASSIRTGGNQPQHF TGTGCCAGCAGTATCCGGACAGGGGGAAATCAGCCCCAGCATTTT
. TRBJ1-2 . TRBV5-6 CASSLRQGPYGYTF TGTGCCAGCAGCTTAAGGCAGGGCCCTTATGGCTACACCTTC
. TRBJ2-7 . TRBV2 CASTLLIGTVTYEQYF TGTGCCAGCACCTTACTCATCGGGACTGTCACCTACGAGCAGTACTTC
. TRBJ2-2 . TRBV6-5 CASSYSRAGSGELFF TGTGCCAGCAGTTACTCGCGGGCGGGATCCGGGGAGCTGTTTTTT
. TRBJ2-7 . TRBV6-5 CASSYSSTVSSYEQYF TGTGCCAGCAGTTACTCTTCGACAGTGAGCTCCTACGAGCAGTACTTC
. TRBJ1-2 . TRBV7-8 CASSSERVFGGYTF TGTGCCAGCAGTTCAGAGCGGGTCTTCGGTGGCTACACCTTC
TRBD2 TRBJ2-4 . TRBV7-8 CASSLALAGGLIAKNIQYF TGTGCCAGCAGCTTAGCACTAGCGGGAGGGTTGATAGCCAAAAACATTCAGTACTTC
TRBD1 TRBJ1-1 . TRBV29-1 CSVEEWARGGTEAFF TGCAGCGTTGAAGAATGGGCCAGGGGGGGGACTGAAGCTTTCTTT
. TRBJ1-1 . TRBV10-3 CAISVNRVEIGEAFF TGTGCCATCAGTGTAAACAGGGTGGAGATCGGTGAAGCTTTCTTT
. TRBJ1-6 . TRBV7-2 CASSLVHISGNSPLHF TGTGCCAGCAGCTTAGTTCACATCTCGGGGAATTCACCCCTCCACTTT
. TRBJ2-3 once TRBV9 CASSVEEGSTDTQYF TGTGCCAGCAGCGTAGAGGAGGGAAGCACAGATACGCAGTATTTT
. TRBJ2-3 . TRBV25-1 CASSEWASGDTQYF TGTGCCAGCAGTGAATGGGCTAGTGGAGATACGCAGTATTTT
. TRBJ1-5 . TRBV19 CASSTGWPQHF TGTGCCAGTAGTACCGGTTGGCCCCAGCATTTT
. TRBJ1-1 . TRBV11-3 CASSLDPSRGENTEAFF TGTGCCAGCAGCTTGGATCCCTCCAGGGGCGAGAACACTGAAGCTTTCTTT
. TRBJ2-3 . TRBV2 CASSGRVRDTQYF TGTGCCAGCAGCGGCAGGGTGAGGGATACGCAGTATTTT
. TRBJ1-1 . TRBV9 CASSVEGSVSTEAFF TGTGCCAGCAGCGTAGAAGGATCCGTCAGCACTGAAGCTTTCTTT
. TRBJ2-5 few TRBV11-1 CASSLAHGGYVETQYF TGTGCCAGCAGCTTAGCCCACGGGGGTTACGTGGAGACCCAGTACTTC
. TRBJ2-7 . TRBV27 CASSLSGGEQYF TGTGCCAGCAGTTTATCCGGGGGCGAGCAGTACTTC
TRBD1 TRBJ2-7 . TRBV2 CASSEVRGPTYEQYF TGTGCCAGCAGTGAAGTCAGGGGGCCTACCTACGAGCAGTACTTC
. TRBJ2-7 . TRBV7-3 CASSLRRRDEQYF TGTGCCAGCAGCTTAAGGCGCAGGGACGAGCAGTACTTC
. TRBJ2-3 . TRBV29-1 CSVLVSTQYF TGCAGCGTTCTCGTTAGTACGCAGTATTTT
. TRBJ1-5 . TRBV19 CASSILQGAGQPQHF TGTGCCAGTAGTATCCTTCAGGGAGCCGGTCAGCCCCAGCATTTT
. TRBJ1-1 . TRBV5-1 CASSSDKGHEAFF TGCGCCAGCAGCTCGGACAAGGGCCATGAAGCTTTCTTT
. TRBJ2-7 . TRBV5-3 CARSLAERGRYEQYF TGTGCCAGAAGCTTGGCCGAGAGAGGGCGGTACGAGCAGTACTTC
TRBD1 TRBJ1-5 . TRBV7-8 CASSFRQGIKQPQHF TGTGCCAGCAGCTTCCGACAGGGGATAAAACAGCCCCAGCATTTT
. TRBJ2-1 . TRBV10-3 CAIRRDGSYNEQFF TGTGCCATCAGAAGGGACGGCTCCTACAATGAGCAGTTCTTC
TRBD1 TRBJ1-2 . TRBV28 CASSPGQARYGYTF TGTGCCAGCAGCCCGGGACAGGCCCGATATGGCTACACCTTC
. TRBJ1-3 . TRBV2 CASTGLISGNTIYF TGTGCCAGCACAGGGTTAATATCTGGAAACACCATATATTTT
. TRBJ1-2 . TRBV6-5 CARTRYGYTF TGTGCCAGAACCCGGTATGGCTACACCTTC
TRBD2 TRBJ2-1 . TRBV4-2 CASSPRTSGEQFF TGTGCCAGCAGCCCCCGGACTAGCGGGGAGCAGTTCTTC
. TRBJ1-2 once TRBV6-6 CASGPFPPYGYTF TGTGCCAGCGGGCCCTTCCCCCCCTATGGCTACACCTTC
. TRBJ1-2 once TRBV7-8 CASSLAANYGYTF TGTGCCAGCAGCTTAGCCGCGAACTATGGCTACACCTTC
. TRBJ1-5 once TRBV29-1 CSVAGLDQPQHF TGCAGCGTTGCAGGGCTGGATCAGCCCCAGCATTTC
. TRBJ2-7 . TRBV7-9 CASSQGGEQYF TGTGCCAGCAGCCAAGGGGGCGAGCAGTACTTC
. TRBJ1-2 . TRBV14 CASSQDRRPPGLNGYTF TGTGCCAGCAGCCAAGATCGGAGGCCACCGGGTTTGAATGGCTACACCTTC
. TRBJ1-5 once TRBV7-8 CASSFPHSNQPQHF TGTGCCAGCAGCTTCCCTCATAGCAATCAGCCCCAGCATTTT
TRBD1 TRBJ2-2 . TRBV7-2 CASSTNRGNTGELFF TGTGCCAGCAGCACCAACAGGGGGAACACCGGGGAGCTGTTTTTT
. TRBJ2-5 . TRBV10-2 CASSETPSLVASQYF TGCGCCAGCAGTGAAACTCCCAGTCTTGTCGCCTCCCAGTACTTC
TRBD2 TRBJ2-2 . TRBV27 CASSPLGMGLADNTGELFF TGTGCCAGCAGTCCCCTAGGTATGGGACTAGCGGATAACACCGGGGAGCTGTTTTTT
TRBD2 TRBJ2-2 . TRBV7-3 CASSLQALAGNTGELFF TGTGCCAGCAGCTTACAGGCACTAGCGGGGAACACCGGGGAGCTGTTTTTT
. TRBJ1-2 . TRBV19 CASNGQTGGYTF TGTGCCAGTAATGGACAAACGGGGGGCTACACCTTC
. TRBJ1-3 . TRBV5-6 CASSLLRNTIYF TGTGCCAGCAGCTTGCTTAGAAACACCATATATTTT